Below, 12 T cell receptor beta chains from the same sample are listed, as sequenced in a study of identical twins. TCRdb fed the 5' RACE reads into MiXCR, producing one record per CDR3 protein. The repertoire holds approximately 600,000 distinct CDR3 sequences, with roughly 6.6% as singletons. These data also formed part of another study, on yellow fever vaccine responses in identical twins.

The source material was PBMCs. The receptors originated from a woman younger than 30 in good health.

This clonotype occurred a few times. The chain uses TRBV5-1 and TRBJ2-1, with D possibly being TRBD2 (6 bases). V was pared by 4 bases and J by 5 bases, with 22 bases between. The CDR3 spans 17 residues. Germline V gives CDR1 SGHRS, CDR2 YFSETQ. The CDR3 DNA reads as TGCGCCAGCAGCCCCCGACTAGTAAGTAATGCCCACAATGAGCAGTTCTTC. Amino acid sequence: CASSPRLVSNAHNEQFF.

The chain recombines TRBV29-1 with TRBJ2-3; TRBD1 matches 8 bases. Trimming took 7 bases from V and 2 from J; bases not matched to a gene: 5. The CDR3 sequence is 13 residues long. From germline, CDR1 is SQVTM and CDR2 ANQGSEA. CDR3 DNA sequence: TGCAGCGCTGGACAGGGCCACACAGATACGCAGTATTTT. The encoded protein is CSAGQGHTDTQYF.

There are a few counts of this clonotype. This sequence joins TRBV6-6 and TRBJ2-1; TRBD1 matches 7 bases. Trimming removed 8 bases from V and 9 bases from J; junction bases left unmatched: 4. The CDR3 runs 11 residues. Germline V lookup: CDR1 MNHNY, CDR2 SVGAGI (reference sequence). The CDR3 bases are TGTGCCAGCGAAGGGGGCAGTGAGCAGTTCTTC. Amino acid sequence: CASEGGSEQFF.

The sample holds many counts of this clonotype. The rearrangement uses TRBV7-2 and TRBJ2-5, with 7 bases that match TRBD1. Germline CDR1 reads SGHTA; CDR2 reads FQGNSA. J gave up 3 bases and V 5 bases, and 9 bases lay outside the gene matches. The CDR3 has 15 residues. The CDR3 DNA sequence: TGTGCCAGCAGCCCAACAGGGGTAACGAAAGAGACCCAGTACTTC. It translates to CASSPTGVTKETQYF. The full variable domain, rest sourced from reference TRBV7-2 and TRBJ2-5, is GAGVSQSPSNKVTEKGKDVELRCDPISGHTALYWYRQSLGQGLEFLIYFQGNSAPDKSGLPSDRFSAERTGGSVSTLTIQRTQQEDSAVYLCASSPTGVTKETQYFGPGTRLLVL.

This clonotype was detected ten times or more. The chain couples TRBV12-3 or TRBV12-4 to TRBJ2-6; D remains unclear. Deletions cut 3 bases from V and 2 bases from J, with 8 bases between. The CDR3 spans 15 residues. The CDR3 sequence: CASSLSSTGANVLTF. In DNA form, the CDR3 reads TGTGCCAGCAGTTTGTCGAGCACTGGGGCCAACGTCCTGACTTTC.

The chain couples TRBV7-9 to TRBJ2-1; 11 positions match TRBD2. This CDR3 spans 15 amino acids. With 2 bases clipped from V and 8 bases from J, the junction kept 5 bases outside the gene matches. CDR1 and CDR2 from the germline V gene are SEHNR and FQNEAQ (reference sequence). The CDR3 region has the DNA TGTGCCAGCAGCTTACTAGCGGGAGGTCGGGATGAGCAGTTCTTC. Protein: CASSLLAGGRDEQFF.

The chain recombines TRBV9 with TRBJ2-3; D tentatively fits TRBD1 or TRBD2 (5 bases each). The V and J ends lost 5 bases and 1 base respectively, with 11 bases between them. Germline V CDR1 and CDR2: SGDLS, YYNGEE. The CDR3 covers 14 residues. The CDR3 DNA is TGTGCCAGCAGAAGGGACGGGGGCACAGATACGCAGTATTTT. Translated, it gives CASRRDGGTDTQYF.

This clonotype was counted at least ten times. The chain recombines TRBV9 with TRBJ2-7; perhaps TRBD2 as D (5 bases). There are 15 residues in the CDR3. CDR1 is SGDLS and CDR2 is YYNGEE in the germline V gene. Trimming took off 0 bases at V and 0 bases at J, with 10 bases between the two ends. The CDR3 protein is CASSVEASSSYEQYF. The DNA for the CDR3 is TGTGCCAGCAGCGTAGAAGCTAGCAGCTCCTACGAGCAGTACTTC.

V usage is TRBV6-1 and J usage is TRBJ2-7; 9 nucleotides agree with TRBD1. The V gene end was trimmed by 6 bases and the J gene end by 6 bases; junction bases not matched to a gene: 6. Per germline, CDR1 MNHNS and CDR2 SASEGT. This CDR3 is 13 amino acids long. The CDR3 DNA reads as TGTGCCAGCAGGGCCGGGACAGGGTCCGAGCAGTACGTC. It specifies CASRAGTGSEQYV.

The table lists this clonotype with a few counts. The gene calls are TRBV20-1 and TRBJ1-6; perhaps TRBD1 as D (5 bases). V was trimmed by 3 bases and J by 14 bases, leaving 17 bases between them. CDR3 length: 13 residues. The germline CDR1 and CDR2 sequences are DFQATT and SNEGSKA (reference sequence). The CDR3 protein is CSASRTGGFALHF. DNA of the CDR3: TGCAGTGCTAGCCGGACCGGGGGTTTTGCCCTCCACTTT.

This clonotype was detected ten times or more. The chain uses TRBV7-9 and TRBJ2-2; unclear D gene. The CDR3 has 14 amino acids. Trimming removed 5 bases from V and 2 bases from J, with 9 bases in between. In germline, CDR1 is SEHNR, CDR2 FQNEAQ (reference sequence). CDR3 protein: CASSRTANTGELFF. In nucleotides, the CDR3 is TGTGCCAGCAGCAGGACGGCTAACACCGGGGAGCTGTTTTTT. Filled out from reference TRBV7-9 and TRBJ2-2, the complete variable domain reads DTGVSQNPRHKITKRGQNVTFRCDPISEHNRLYWYRQTLGQGPEFLTYFQNEAQLEKSRLLSDRFSAERPKGSFSTLEIQRTEQGDSAMYLCASSRTANTGELFFGEGSRLTVL.

This clonotype was counted at least ten times. This chain joins TRBV12-3 or TRBV12-4 and TRBJ2-3, with D unresolved. The V gene lost 4 bases and the J gene lost 4 bases, with 15 bases spanning the gap. The CDR3 covers 15 residues. The CDR3 spells CASSSSQSGPDTQYF. CDR3 nucleotide sequence: TGTGCCAGCAGTTCGTCACAATCCGGGCCAGATACGCAGTATTTT.